This T cell receptor beta chain was captured by sequencing in a study of regulatory T cells in long-lasting Graves disease. This clonotype has a handful of counts. The antigen is not known. V was pared by 6 bases and J by 5 bases, with 19 bases between. The V gene's germline CDR1 is MNHEY and CDR2 SVGEGT. The CDR3 runs to 15 residues. Time point noted: newly diagnosed GD, antithyroid drugs for less than 3 months. From RNA extracted from PBMCs, the TCR library was made. In building TCR beta libraries, iRepertoire HTBI primers were used together with Arm-PCR of CDR3 regions. TCRdb used MiXCR to reprocess the multiplex PCR reads, holding one entry per CDR3 protein. The table has some 460,000 distinct CDR3 sequences, about a sixth seen once. Whole-study findings and limits: TCR diversity was lower in persistent Graves' patients (versus newly diagnosed ones).

This same sample was also part of a study on T cells in Graves' hyperthyroidism and ophthalmopathy. This second study notes: Hyperthyroidism patients were newly diagnosed, had disease duration under 2 months, and were aged 18 to 65 years. Those patients with uncontrolled infection, other autoimmune disease, pregnancy or lactation were excluded. During a first-round RT-PCR of the TCR CDR3, the HTBI primer set was used.

Specimen: peripheral blood mononuclear cells (PBMCs), collected at new diagnosis, from a patient treated with antithyroid drugs. V gene TRBV6-2 or TRBV6-3 combines with J gene TRBJ2-5; possibly TRBD2 for D (6 bases). The TCR was taken from a man aged 40-50 years with Graves disease. Here the CDR3 DNA reads TGTGCCAGCAGCCCAGGGTCCGGGAGAAGGGAGACCCAGTACTTC. Residues: CASSPGSGRRETQYF.